This T cell receptor (beta chain) is drawn from a study of OX40 agonist ivuxolimab in advanced cancers. Collection of blood occurred at baseline, at cycle 4 day 1, and at cycle 7 day 1. Study results and limitations: Which antigen the expanded peripheral T cells recognized is unknown.

Here immunoSEQ multiplex PCR was the method, and the copy in TCRdb shows in-frame clones only, minus some. The data hold tens of thousands of clones, with roughly 80% observed a single time. V lost 3 bases and J lost 5; bases outside the gene matches: 4. This CDR3 region has 14 residues. Germline V gene lookup returns CDR1 LNHDA and CDR2 SQIVND (reference sequence). With regard to this clone: Its antigen is as yet unknown.

Sequenced here: CD4+ or CD8+ T cells sorted from blood, sampled in a trial of the OX40 agonist ivuxolimab. The TCR comes from an adult with an advanced solid tumor such as melanoma, head and neck, liver or kidney cancer. The chain recombines TRBV19 with TRBJ2-3, with TRBD2 matching over 8 bases. CDR3 in amino acids: CASSMDGGGDTQYF. CDR3 DNA sequence: TGTGCCAGTAGTATGGACGGGGGGGGAGATACGCAGTATTTT.